The next 7 T cell receptor beta chains were all read from a single sample in a study of blood T cell repertoires in COVID-19. Measured with immunoSEQ multiplex PCR; TCRdb has only the in-frame clones, and not every one. The repertoire holds 200,000 to 250,000 clones, with 90% as singletons. The sample taken for sequencing was PBMCs or T cells enriched from blood (not recorded which). The receptors derive from a man aged 30-40 years who had been exposed to COVID-19.

V usage is TRBV30 and J usage is TRBJ1-6; 7 bases line up with TRBD1. Germline-derived CDR1 and CDR2 are GTSNPN and SVGIG (reference sequence). J gave up 0 bases and V 8 bases, and 10 bases lay outside the gene matches. The CDR3 is 16 residues long. This CDR3 reads CATRTGASSYNSPLHF. CDR3 bases: TGTGCCACTAGAACAGGGGCCAGCTCCTATAATTCACCCCTCCACTTT.

This clone has just one count. The chain employs TRBV4-1 and TRBJ2-5; a weak D match, TRBD2 (5 bases). Germline V gene data show CDR1 as MGHRA and CDR2 as YSYEKL. This CDR3 has 14 residues. V lost 0 bases and J lost 5, with 10 bases in between. The CDR3 DNA reads as TGCGCCAGCAGCCAAGATGCGGGTTGGGAGACCCAGTACTTC. Translation gives CASSQDAGWETQYF.

V gene TRBV11-2 combines with J gene TRBJ2-7; 11 bases map to TRBD1. This CDR3 spans 15 amino acids. Germline trimming cut 8 bases from V and 3 bases from J; bases unmatched to any gene: 9. Germline loops: CDR1 SGHAT, CDR2 FQNNGV. CDR3 in amino acids: CASGSSGQGVYEQYF. The CDR3 nucleotides read TGTGCCAGCGGTTCCTCGGGACAGGGGGTCTACGAGCAGTACTTC.

V is TRBV30 and J is TRBJ1-1; a weak D match, TRBD1 (6 bases). There are 13 residues in the CDR3. V lost 7 bases to trimming and J lost 9 bases, with 21 bases between them. Germline values: CDR1 GTSNPN, CDR2 SVGIG (reference sequence). The CDR3, as DNA: TGTGCCTCCACGGGGGGCAGGGAAAGTAAAGCTTTCTTT. Its protein product is CASTGGRESKAFF.

The gene calls are TRBV5-5 and TRBJ2-7; 7 nucleotides line up with TRBD2. CDR3 length: 16 residues. The trim removed 4 bases at V and 7 bases at J, leaving 17 bases unmatched. The germline CDR1 and CDR2 sequences are SGHKS and YYEKEE (reference sequence). This CDR3 is CASSPNPTSSGSEQYF. In DNA form, the CDR3 reads TGTGCCAGCAGCCCGAACCCGACCTCTAGCGGCTCGGAGCAGTACTTC.

This chain uses TRBV27 with TRBJ2-1, with D possibly TRBD2 on 7 matching bases. The CDR3 sequence is 14 residues long. V was shortened by 1 base and J by 8 bases, with 12 bases between the two germline ends. CDR1 MNHEY and CDR2 SMNVEV come from the germline V gene (reference sequence). CDR3 amino acids: CASSLLGGADEQFF. The CDR3 DNA reads as TGTGCCAGCAGTTTATTGGGGGGGGCGGATGAGCAGTTCTTC.

The chain is built from TRBV4-2 and TRBJ1-4; 9 bases match TRBD1. V was pared by 1 base and J by 3 bases, with 15 bases of the junction left unmatched. This CDR3 spans 20 amino acids. Germline V gives CDR1 LGHNA, CDR2 YNFKEQ. DNA of the CDR3: TGTGCCAGCAGCCAAGGCCCCATGGGACAGGGTCCCGTGGCTAATGAAAAACTGTTTTTT. Translating gives CASSQGPMGQGPVANEKLFF.